This TCR beta chain was profiled in a study of PD-1 blockade in classical Hodgkin lymphoma. Overall study findings and caveats: By cycle point C4D1, TCR diversity had risen significantly in CD4+ cells (but not CD8+ cells). Patients with a complete response exhibited baseline diversity comparable to newly diagnosed patients. Still unresolved is the cause of the repertoire differences, which may be disease activity or prior therapy. Initiation of nivolumab under 1 year after ASCT led to exclusion of patients.

The time point was: cycle 4 day 1 (C4D1), after 6 weeks of nivolumab. Relapses following autologous stem cell transplantation were seen in all patients, with brentuximab vedotin exposure varying. Remarks on this clone: Its specificity is unknown.

TCRdb keeps only in-frame clones here, not all; method: immunoSEQ multiplex PCR. Of about 27,000 clones in the sample, around three quarters were seen once. V lost 5 bases and J 2 bases, leaving 14 bases between the germline ends. Germline CDR1 SSHAT, CDR2 FNYEAQ (reference sequence). The CDR3 runs 15 residues. The starting material was peripheral blood mononuclear cells (PBMCs), obtained before the fourth cycle of nivolumab. The V gene is TRBV7-7, the J gene TRBJ2-3; perhaps TRBD2 as D (7 bases). The origin of this receptor is a human donor with classical Hodgkin lymphoma. The DNA for the CDR3 is TGTGCCAGCAGCCCCCTAGGGGGGGACACAGATACGCAGTATTTT. Its translation: CASSPLGGDTDTQYF.